A single sample is the source of the 2 T cell receptor beta chains below, sequenced in a study of T cell responses to AZD1222 COVID-19 vaccine. The repertoire was sequenced with immunoSEQ multiplex PCR; TCRdb's copy has only in-frame clones and lacks some. This table holds roughly 58,000 clones, 89% found once. Sequenced here: peripheral blood, sampled 28 days after the second AZD1222 dose. These receptors were obtained from an adult who received the AZD1222 COVID-19 vaccine.

The chain employs TRBV6-1 and TRBJ2-7, with TRBD2 identical over 7 bases. CDR1 and CDR2 from the germline V gene are MNHNS and SASEGT. This CDR3 spans 14 amino acids. The junction had 4 bases not matched to a gene; V was cut back by 3 bases and J by 2 bases. CDR3 loop: CASSETGLTYEQYF. CDR3 DNA: TGTGCCAGCAGTGAGACGGGACTAACCTACGAGCAGTACTTC.

The rearrangement links TRBV5-1 to TRBJ1-6; no clear D. Germline CDR1 SGHRS, CDR2 YFSETQ. The CDR3 totals 13 residues. With 0 bases removed from V and 7 bases from J, the gap between germline ends came to 5 bases. CDR3 amino acids: CASSLEQNSPLHF. CDR3 bases: TGCGCCAGCAGCTTGGAGCAAAATTCACCCCTCCACTTT.